The subject of this entry is one T cell receptor beta chain. Other DNA sequences in the same sample also yield this CDR3. Participating donors were healthy, HIV-negative adults free of recent acute infections or vaccinations. The unsorted samples took tens of millions of PBMCs to get genomic DNA. The sample comes from a study of shared clonotypes between healthy human individuals. This CDR3 region has 13 residues. Looked up from germline, CDR1 is SGHRS and CDR2 is YFSETQ. V was clipped by 0 bases and J by 3 bases, with 6 bases between them. PCR replicates from unsorted PBMC used approximately 0.3 ug DNA, and this amount was some 31,000 T cell genomes. Authors' analysis steps: ImmunoSEQ junction-only sequences lacked quality scores, so their filtering differed. The data were produced by immunoSEQ multiplex PCR, yet TCRdb's version contains in-frame clones alone and is incomplete. The V and J calls and clone size are taken from that table; D and trimming were inferred from the DNA. The sample has hundreds of thousands of clones; 70% to 80% are singletons.

The sequence was obtained from a woman aged 35 to 49 in good health. Some clones in this sample may be carry-over from other donors' samples. The source material was PBMCs. This chain uses TRBV5-1 with TRBJ1-1, with D unclear. The CDR3 is CASSLGRDTEAFF. The CDR3 nucleotides are TGCGCCAGCAGCTTGGGTAGGGACACTGAAGCTTTCTTT.